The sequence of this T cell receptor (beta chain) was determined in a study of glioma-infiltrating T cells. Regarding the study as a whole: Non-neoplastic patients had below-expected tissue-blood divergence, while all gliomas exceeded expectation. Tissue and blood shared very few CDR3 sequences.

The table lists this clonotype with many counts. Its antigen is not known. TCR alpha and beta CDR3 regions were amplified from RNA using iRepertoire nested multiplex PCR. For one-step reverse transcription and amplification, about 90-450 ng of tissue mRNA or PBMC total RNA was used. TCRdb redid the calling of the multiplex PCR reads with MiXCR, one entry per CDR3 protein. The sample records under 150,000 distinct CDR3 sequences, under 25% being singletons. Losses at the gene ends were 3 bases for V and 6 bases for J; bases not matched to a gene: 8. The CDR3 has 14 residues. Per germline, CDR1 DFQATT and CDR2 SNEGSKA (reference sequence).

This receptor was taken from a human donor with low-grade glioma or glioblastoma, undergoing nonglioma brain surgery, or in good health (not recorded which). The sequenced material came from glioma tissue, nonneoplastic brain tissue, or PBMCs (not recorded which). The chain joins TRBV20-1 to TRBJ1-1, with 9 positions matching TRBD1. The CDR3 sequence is CSARTGTGIAEAFF. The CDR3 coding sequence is TGCAGTGCTAGGACCGGGACAGGGATCGCTGAAGCTTTCTTT.